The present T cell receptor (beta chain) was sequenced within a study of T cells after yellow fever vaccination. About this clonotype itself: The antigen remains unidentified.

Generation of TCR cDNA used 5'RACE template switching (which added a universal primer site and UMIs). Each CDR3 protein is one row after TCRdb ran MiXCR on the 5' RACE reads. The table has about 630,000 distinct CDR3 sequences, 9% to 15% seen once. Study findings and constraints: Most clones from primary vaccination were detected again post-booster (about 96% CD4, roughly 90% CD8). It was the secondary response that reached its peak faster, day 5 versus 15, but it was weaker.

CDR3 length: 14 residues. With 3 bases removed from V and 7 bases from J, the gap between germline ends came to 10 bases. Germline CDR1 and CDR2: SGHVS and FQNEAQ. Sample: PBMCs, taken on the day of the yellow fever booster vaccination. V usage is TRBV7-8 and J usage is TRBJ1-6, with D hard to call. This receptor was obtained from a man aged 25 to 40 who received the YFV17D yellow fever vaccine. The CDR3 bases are TGTGCCAGCAGCTTGGGAGGGAGGAATTCACCCCTCCACTTT. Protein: CASSLGGRNSPLHF.